This T cell receptor (beta chain) was retrieved from a study of blood T cells in healthy people across ages. The second PCR ran roughly 7 to 12 cycles with a sample-barcoded 5' primer and J-beta primers. A template-switch adaptor containing 12 random nucleotides labeled each cDNA molecule. Each CDR3 protein is one row after TCRdb ran MiXCR on the 5' RACE reads. The table shows about 590,000 distinct CDR3 sequences, with roughly 30% occurring only once. Worth noting for this clonotype: What it binds is not known.

Findings and caveats of the study: TCR beta diversity correlated strongly with naive T cell percentage.

Deletions cut 1 base from V and 8 bases from J, with 18 bases between. Per the germline V gene, CDR1 is SQVTM and CDR2 is ANQGSEA. CDR3 length: 15 amino acids. Donors each provided 8 to 10 milliliters of peripheral blood. The J gene is TRBJ2-1, the V gene TRBV29-1; D unclear. The specimen sequenced was blood. This sequence was found in a woman of 80 years or more in good health. The CDR3 DNA follows: TGCAGCGTTGAAGTCACCAGCACCGGTTTCGATGAGCAGTTCTTC. Translation gives CSVEVTSTGFDEQFF.